The 20 T cell receptor beta chains below were found in one sample sequenced in a study of blood T cell repertoires in COVID-19. Sequenced by immunoSEQ multiplex PCR; TCRdb stores in-frame clones only, minus some. The sample lists 150,000 to 200,000 clones, roughly 87% occurring once. Material: peripheral blood. The receptors come from a woman in her 70s with COVID-19, enrolled during active disease.

V and J are TRBV6-2 or TRBV6-3 and TRBJ2-7; TRBD2 aligns across 11 bases. The length of the CDR3 is 17 residues. Per the germline V gene, CDR1 is MNHEY and CDR2 is SVGEGT. J gave up 3 bases and V 0 bases, and 7 bases lay outside the gene matches. The CDR3 loop is CASSYSTGTSGHYEQYF. CDR3 DNA: TGTGCCAGCAGTTACTCTACCGGGACTAGCGGCCACTACGAGCAGTACTTC.

This clone was seen a handful of times. The chain is built from TRBV28 and TRBJ1-1; 8 bases match TRBD1. V was clipped by 3 bases and J by 6 bases; unmatched bases: 6. Per the germline V gene, CDR1 is MDHEN and CDR2 is SYDVKM. The CDR3 is 14 residues long. This CDR3 is CASSFGQGAAEAFF. CDR3 DNA sequence: TGTGCCAGCAGTTTCGGGCAGGGGGCTGCTGAAGCTTTCTTT.

The chain carries TRBV6-5 and TRBJ2-2; 8 nucleotides match TRBD2. CDR3 size: 15 residues. Unmatched junction bases numbered 2, after V lost 5 bases and J lost 0 bases. Germline lookup yields CDR1 MNHEY and CDR2 SVGAGI. The CDR3 DNA sequence: TGTGCCAGCAGTAGCGGGAGAGCGAACACCGGGGAGCTGTTTTTT. Residues: CASSSGRANTGELFF.

The chain couples TRBV30 to TRBJ2-5, with 10 bases identical to TRBD1. Germline trimming cut 3 bases from V and 9 bases from J; bases unmatched to any gene: 10. CDR1 is GTSNPN, CDR2 SVGIG, per germline (reference sequence). CDR3 length: 14 residues. CDR3 sequence (DNA): TGTGCCTGGAGCCGACCGGGACAGGGGTCGGCCCAGTACTTC. Translated, it gives CAWSRPGQGSAQYF. The entire variable domain, with the rest obtained from reference TRBV30 and TRBJ2-5, is as follows: SQTIHQWPATLVQPVGSPLSLECTVEGTSNPNLYWYRQAAGRGLQLLFYSVGIGQISSEVPQNLSASRPQDRQFILSSKKLLLSDSGFYLCAWSRPGQGSAQYFGPGTRLLVL.

The gene calls are TRBV6-5 and TRBJ2-5, with 7 positions matching TRBD1. Germline CDR1 reads MNHEY; CDR2 reads SVGAGI. The length of the CDR3 is 14 residues. After removal of 4 bases from V and 1 base from J, the junction contained 3 bases not matched to a gene. This chain's CDR3 is CASSSGTVQETQYF. CDR3 sequence (DNA): TGTGCCAGCAGTTCTGGGACAGTCCAAGAGACCCAGTACTTC.

The V call is TRBV13, the J call TRBJ1-4; D is perhaps TRBD1 (5 bases). The CDR3 consists of 17 residues. Trimming removed 4 bases from V and 9 bases from J, with 24 bases in between. CDR1 and CDR2 (germline): PRHDT, FYEKMQ (reference sequence). Here the CDR3 DNA reads TGTGCCAGCAGCTCAAAAATATCAGTAGGGGCGTACAAAAAACTGTTTTTT. This translates into CASSSKISVGAYKKLFF.

The CDR3 nucleotides are TGTGCCAGCAGCGTCAGGGCGACTCAAGAGACCCAGTACTTC. It encodes CASSVRATQETQYF. V gene TRBV9 combines with J gene TRBJ2-5; maybe TRBD1 (5 bases). The CDR3 has 14 amino acids. Germline-derived CDR1 and CDR2 are SGDLS and YYNGEE. Between the trimmed V and J ends, which lost 2 bases and 2 bases, there was a span of 10 bases. The full variable domain, its missing parts supplied by reference TRBV9 and TRBJ2-5, is DSGVTQTPKHLITATGQRVTLRCSPRSGDLSVYWYQQSLDQGLQFLIQYYNGEERAKGNILERFSAQQFPDLHSELNLSSLELGDSALYFCASSVRATQETQYFGPGTRLLVL.

The chain couples TRBV7-2 to TRBJ1-5, with D possibly matching TRBD1 (5 bases). The germline V gene encodes CDR1 SGHTA and CDR2 FQGNSA. There are 12 residues in the CDR3. The V gene lost 4 bases and the J gene lost 5 bases, with 6 bases spanning the gap. The CDR3 bases are TGTGCCAGCAGCTACAGGTATCAGCCCCAGCATTTT. Its protein is CASSYRYQPQHF. The variable domain in full, with the rest retrieved from reference TRBV7-2 and TRBJ1-5, is GAGVSQSPSNKVTEKGKDVELRCDPISGHTALYWYRQSLGQGLEFLIYFQGNSAPDKSGLPSDRFSAERTGGSVSTLTIQRTQQEDSAVYLCASSYRYQPQHFGDGTRLSIL.

The chain carries TRBV11-2 and TRBJ2-3; 7 bases are shared with TRBD1. J gave up 4 bases and V 5 bases, and 9 bases lay outside the gene matches. Looked up from germline, CDR1 is SGHAT and CDR2 is FQNNGV. The CDR3 is 15 residues long. Here the CDR3 reads CASSQTPDRPDTQYF. The CDR3 DNA sequence: TGTGCCAGCAGCCAAACCCCGGACAGGCCAGATACGCAGTATTTT.

V and J are TRBV2 and TRBJ1-2; D perhaps matches TRBD1 (5 bases). The length of the CDR3 is 11 residues. Germline CDR1 is SNHLY and CDR2 is FYNNEI. V lost 6 bases, J lost 8 bases, and 10 bases lay in between. CDR3 coding DNA: TGTGCCAGCAGCAGGGAATGGGGCTACACCTTC. Protein sequence: CASSREWGYTF.

Remarks on this clone: The same CDR3 also results from other DNA sequences found in this sample. The chain joins TRBV24-1 to TRBJ2-2; possible D gene TRBD1, 5 bases. Trimming left V 1 base short and J 1 base short, with 6 bases between. Per the germline V gene, CDR1 is KGHDR and CDR2 is SFDVKD. The CDR3 is 15 residues long. The CDR3 nucleotides are TGTGCCACCAGTGATTTAACAGGGAACACCGGGGAGCTGTTTTTT. Protein product: CATSDLTGNTGELFF.

The V and J genes are TRBV19 and TRBJ2-5, with 9 bases aligning to TRBD2. Looked up from germline, CDR1 is LNHDA and CDR2 is SQIVND (reference sequence). The V and J ends lost 7 bases and 5 bases, in that order; junction bases with no gene match: 5. The CDR3 has 13 amino acids. Here the CDR3 DNA reads TGTGCCAGTATGACTAGCGGATCCGAGACCCAGTACTTC. Residues: CASMTSGSETQYF.

This chain joins TRBV7-8 and TRBJ1-3; the match to TRBD1 covers 7 bases. J gave up 0 bases and V 0 bases, and 17 bases lay outside the gene matches. Germline CDR1 is SGHVS and CDR2 is FQNEAQ. The CDR3 is made up of 21 amino acids. CDR3 protein: CASSLARKWERTGLSGNTIYF. The CDR3 region has the DNA TGTGCCAGCAGCTTAGCGAGGAAGTGGGAAAGGACAGGTCTCTCTGGAAACACCATATATTTT.

The rearrangement links TRBV6-2 or TRBV6-3 to TRBJ2-1; D not certain. The CDR3 consists of 13 residues. V was pared by 0 bases and J by 10 bases, with 10 bases between. Germline V lookup: CDR1 MNHEY, CDR2 SVGEGT. CDR3 DNA: TGTGCCAGCAGTTACTCGAGGCTAGGCGAGCAGTTCTTC. It codes for CASSYSRLGEQFF.

The chain has TRBV19 and TRBJ1-6, with unresolved D. V gave up 5 bases and J gave up 11 bases, with 22 bases separating them. The germline gives CDR1 LNHDA, CDR2 SQIVND (reference sequence). The CDR3 loop spans 16 amino acids. CDR3 loop: CASSASSGLVSPPLHF. CDR3 DNA sequence: TGTGCCAGTAGTGCCTCATCCGGACTCGTATCTCCACCCCTCCACTTT.

The chain links TRBV7-6 to TRBJ1-3; a possible D gene is TRBD1 (5 bases). This CDR3 comprises 15 residues. Germline CDR1 and CDR2: SGHVS and FNYEAQ. The V end was cut by 5 bases, the J end by 4 bases, with 15 bases between. Here the CDR3 DNA reads TGTGCCAGCAGCGCCATAGAGACAGACGGAAACACCATATATTTT. Protein: CASSAIETDGNTIYF.

The chain uses TRBV2 and TRBJ1-2; no clear D. The CDR3 spans 11 residues. V gave up 8 bases and J gave up 8 bases, with 12 bases separating them. CDR1 is SNHLY, CDR2 FYNNEI, per germline. CDR3 nucleotides: TGTGCCAGCGGTGCGGGAAGGGGCTACACCTTC. It yields the protein CASGAGRGYTF.

This clone was recorded only once. In the same sample, other DNA sequences code for this CDR3. This sequence joins TRBV29-1 and TRBJ2-7; 9 bases line up with TRBD1. V dropped 3 bases and J dropped 4; count of bases not matched to a gene: 7. Germline V gene data show CDR1 as SQVTM and CDR2 as ANQGSEA. This CDR3 comprises 14 residues. The CDR3 nucleotides are TGCAGCGTTGAGCCGGGACAGGGTTCATACGAGCAGTACTTC. This gives the protein CSVEPGQGSYEQYF.

The sample holds one count of this clone. The V gene is TRBV3-1 (or the pseudogene TRBV3-2), the J gene TRBJ2-7; 12 nucleotides match TRBD1. With 3 bases clipped from V and 6 bases from J, the junction kept 9 bases outside the gene matches. Germline-derived CDR1 and CDR2 are LGHDT and YNNKEL (reference sequence). There are 16 residues in the CDR3. CDR3 amino acids: CASSQPVGTGGGEQYF. DNA of the CDR3: TGTGCCAGCAGCCAGCCTGTCGGGACAGGGGGCGGCGAGCAGTACTTC.

The rearrangement links TRBV4-1 to TRBJ2-3; 7 bases match TRBD1. The V gene's germline CDR1 is MGHRA and CDR2 YSYEKL. The V segment lost 5 bases and the J segment 2 bases; nucleotides outside the gene matches: 4. The CDR3 has 14 residues. In nucleotides, the CDR3 is TGCGCCAGCAGCTGGGGACAGCTCACAGATACGCAGTATTTT. Translation: CASSWGQLTDTQYF.